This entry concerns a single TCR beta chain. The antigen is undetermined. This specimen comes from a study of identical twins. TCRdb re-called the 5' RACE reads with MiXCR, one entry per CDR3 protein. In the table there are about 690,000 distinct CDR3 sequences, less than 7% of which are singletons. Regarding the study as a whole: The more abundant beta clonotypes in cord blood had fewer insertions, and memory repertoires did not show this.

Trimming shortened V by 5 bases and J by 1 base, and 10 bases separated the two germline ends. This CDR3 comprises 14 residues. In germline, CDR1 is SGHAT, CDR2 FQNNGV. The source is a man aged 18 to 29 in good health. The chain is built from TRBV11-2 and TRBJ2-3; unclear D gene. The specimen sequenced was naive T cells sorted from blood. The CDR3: CASSGVRRTDTQYF. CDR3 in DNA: TGTGCCAGCAGCGGGGTAAGACGCACAGATACGCAGTATTTT.